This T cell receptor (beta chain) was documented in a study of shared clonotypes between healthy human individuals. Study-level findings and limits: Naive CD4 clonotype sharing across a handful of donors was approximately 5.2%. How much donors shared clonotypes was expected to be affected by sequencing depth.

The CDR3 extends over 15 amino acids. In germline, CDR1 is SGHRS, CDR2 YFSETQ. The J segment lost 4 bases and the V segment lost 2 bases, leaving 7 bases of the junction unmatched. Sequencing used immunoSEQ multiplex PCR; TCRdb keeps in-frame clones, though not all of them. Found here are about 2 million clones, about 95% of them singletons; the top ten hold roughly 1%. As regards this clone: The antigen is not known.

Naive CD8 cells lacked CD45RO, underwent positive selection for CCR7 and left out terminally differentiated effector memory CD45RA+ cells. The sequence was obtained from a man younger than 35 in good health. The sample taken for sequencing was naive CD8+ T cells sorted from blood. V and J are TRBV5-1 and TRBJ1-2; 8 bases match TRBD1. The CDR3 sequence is CASSFGQGSLYGYTF. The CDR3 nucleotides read TGCGCCAGCAGCTTTGGACAGGGCAGCCTCTATGGCTACACCTTC.